This T cell receptor (beta chain) was profiled in a study of blood T cell repertoires in COVID-19. Whole-study context: There were acute and convalescent COVID-19 samples, and they came from the United States, Italy and Spain.

The CDR3 totals 13 residues. Deletions cut 5 bases from V and 6 bases from J, with 13 bases between. TCRdb's copy holds only in-frame clones and misses some; the assay was immunoSEQ multiplex PCR. The data hold 500,000 to 600,000 clones, with 85% to 90% observed a single time. This clonotype was sampled from a woman in her forties or fifties with COVID-19, enrolled during active disease. The rearrangement links TRBV12-3 or TRBV12-4 to TRBJ1-1; D is unresolved. Sample: peripheral blood. In DNA form, the CDR3 reads TGTGCCAGCAGTCGGGGTCCGAGGCCTGAAGCTTTCTTT. It codes for CASSRGPRPEAFF.